This TCR beta chain was sequenced in a study of blood T cell repertoires in COVID-19. The CDR3 runs 15 residues. Germline CDR1 and CDR2: SGHTA and FQGTGA. Trimming cost V 5 bases and J 7 bases; bases outside gene matches: 9. In the authors' methods: Estimated nucleated cell counts came from reference gene primer amplification. The repertoire was sequenced with immunoSEQ multiplex PCR; TCRdb's copy has only in-frame clones and lacks some. The DNA gave D and trimming, while V, J and clone size come from that table. The sample yields approximately 300,000 clones, about 85% seen once. Specimen: PBMCs or T cells enriched from blood (not recorded which). This rearrangement joins TRBV7-3 to TRBJ2-1; the match to TRBD2 covers 9 bases. The receptor was derived from a woman aged 25 to 39 who had recovered from COVID-19. The CDR3 spells CASSARVSGGNEQFF. CDR3 nucleotide sequence: TGTGCCAGCAGCGCTCGGGTTAGCGGGGGAAATGAGCAGTTCTTC.